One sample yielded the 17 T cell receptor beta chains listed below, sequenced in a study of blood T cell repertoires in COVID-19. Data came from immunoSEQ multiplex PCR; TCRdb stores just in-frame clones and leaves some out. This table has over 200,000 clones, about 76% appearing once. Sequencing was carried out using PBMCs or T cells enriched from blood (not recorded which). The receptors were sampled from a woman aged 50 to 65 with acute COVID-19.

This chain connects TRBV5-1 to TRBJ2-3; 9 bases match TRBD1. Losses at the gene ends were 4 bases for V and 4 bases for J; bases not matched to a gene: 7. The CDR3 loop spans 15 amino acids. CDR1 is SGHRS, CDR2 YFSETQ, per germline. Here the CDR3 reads CASSDSGTGPDTQYF. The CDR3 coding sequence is TGCGCCAGCAGCGACTCCGGGACAGGGCCAGATACGCAGTATTTT.

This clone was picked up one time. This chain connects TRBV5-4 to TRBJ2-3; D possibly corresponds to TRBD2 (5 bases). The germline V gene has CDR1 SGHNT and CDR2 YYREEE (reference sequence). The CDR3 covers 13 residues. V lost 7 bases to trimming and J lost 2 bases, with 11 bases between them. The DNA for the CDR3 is TGTGCCAGCTCTGTGGACTCCACAGATACGCAGTATTTT. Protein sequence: CASSVDSTDTQYF.

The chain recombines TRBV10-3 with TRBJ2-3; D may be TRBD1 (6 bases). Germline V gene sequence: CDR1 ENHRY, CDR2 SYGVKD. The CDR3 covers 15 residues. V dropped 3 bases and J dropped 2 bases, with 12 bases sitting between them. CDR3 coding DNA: TGTGCCATCAGTGAAGTTGGACAGCCCACAGATACGCAGTATTTT. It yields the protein CAISEVGQPTDTQYF.

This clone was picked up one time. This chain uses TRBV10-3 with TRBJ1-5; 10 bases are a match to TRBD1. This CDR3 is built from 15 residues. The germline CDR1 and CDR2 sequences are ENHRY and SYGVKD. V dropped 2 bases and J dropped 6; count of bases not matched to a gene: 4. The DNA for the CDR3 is TGTGCCATCAGTGAGGTGGGGACAGGGGCTCAGCCCCAGCATTTT. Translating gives CAISEVGTGAQPQHF.

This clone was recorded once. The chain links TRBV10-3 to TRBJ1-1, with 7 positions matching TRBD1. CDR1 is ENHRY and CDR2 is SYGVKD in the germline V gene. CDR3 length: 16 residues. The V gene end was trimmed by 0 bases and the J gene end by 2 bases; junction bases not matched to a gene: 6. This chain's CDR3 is CAISESTGKLNTEAFF. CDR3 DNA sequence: TGTGCCATCAGTGAGTCGACAGGGAAACTTAACACTGAAGCTTTCTTT.

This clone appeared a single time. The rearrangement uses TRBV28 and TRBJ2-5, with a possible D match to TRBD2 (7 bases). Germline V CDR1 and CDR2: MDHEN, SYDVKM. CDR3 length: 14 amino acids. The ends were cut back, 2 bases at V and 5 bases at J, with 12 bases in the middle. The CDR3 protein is CASSLRGGFETQYF. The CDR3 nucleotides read TGTGCCAGCAGTTTAAGGGGGGGTTTCGAGACCCAGTACTTC.

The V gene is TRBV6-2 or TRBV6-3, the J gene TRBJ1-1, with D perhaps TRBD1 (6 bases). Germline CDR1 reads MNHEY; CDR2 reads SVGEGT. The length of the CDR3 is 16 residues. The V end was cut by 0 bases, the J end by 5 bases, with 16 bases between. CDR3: CASSYSILGRGTEAFF. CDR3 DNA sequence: TGTGCCAGCAGTTACTCGATATTGGGCAGGGGTACTGAAGCTTTCTTT.

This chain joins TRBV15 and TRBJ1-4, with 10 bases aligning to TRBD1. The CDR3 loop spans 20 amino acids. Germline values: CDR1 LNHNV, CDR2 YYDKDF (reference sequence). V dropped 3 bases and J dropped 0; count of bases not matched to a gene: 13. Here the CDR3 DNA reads TGTGCCACCAGCAGCCCCTTCGGGGACAGGGGAAGAGCAACTAATGAAAAACTGTTTTTT. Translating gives CATSSPFGDRGRATNEKLFF.

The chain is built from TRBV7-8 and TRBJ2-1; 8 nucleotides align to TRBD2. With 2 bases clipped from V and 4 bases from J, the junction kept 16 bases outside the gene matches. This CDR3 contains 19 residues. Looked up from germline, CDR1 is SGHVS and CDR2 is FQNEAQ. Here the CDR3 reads CASSLSGSSGSLTYNEQFF. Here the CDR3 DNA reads TGTGCCAGCAGCTTAAGTGGTTCCAGCGGGAGTTTGACTTACAATGAGCAGTTCTTC. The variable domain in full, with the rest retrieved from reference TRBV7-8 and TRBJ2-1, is GAGVSQSPRYKVAKRGQDVALRCDPISGHVSLFWYQQALGQGPEFLTYFQNEAQLDKSGLPSDRFFAERPEGSVSTLKIQRTQQEDSAVYLCASSLSGSSGSLTYNEQFFGPGTRLTVL.

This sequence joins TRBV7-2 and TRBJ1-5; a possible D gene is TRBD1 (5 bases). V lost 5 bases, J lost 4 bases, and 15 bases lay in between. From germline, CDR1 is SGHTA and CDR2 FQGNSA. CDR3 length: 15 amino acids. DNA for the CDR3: TGTGCCAGCAGCGGGGAGGGCAGGGCGAATCAGCCCCAGCATTTT. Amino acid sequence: CASSGEGRANQPQHF.

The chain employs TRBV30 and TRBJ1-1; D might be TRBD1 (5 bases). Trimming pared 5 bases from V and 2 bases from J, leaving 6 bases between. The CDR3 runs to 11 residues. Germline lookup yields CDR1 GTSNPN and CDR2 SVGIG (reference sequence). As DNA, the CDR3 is TGTGCCTGGGGACATAACACTGAAGCTTTCTTT. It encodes CAWGHNTEAFF.

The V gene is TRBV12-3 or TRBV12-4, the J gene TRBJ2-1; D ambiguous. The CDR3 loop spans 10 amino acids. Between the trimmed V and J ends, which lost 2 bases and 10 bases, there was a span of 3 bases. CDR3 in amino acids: CASSLIEQFF. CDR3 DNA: TGTGCCAGCAGTTTAATAGAGCAGTTCTTC.

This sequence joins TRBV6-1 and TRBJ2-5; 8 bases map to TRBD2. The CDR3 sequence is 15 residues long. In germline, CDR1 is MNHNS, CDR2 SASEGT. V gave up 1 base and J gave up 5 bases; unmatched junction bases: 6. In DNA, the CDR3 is TGTGCCAGCAGTGAAGTAGCGGGACCAGCGGAGACCCAGTACTTC. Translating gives CASSEVAGPAETQYF.

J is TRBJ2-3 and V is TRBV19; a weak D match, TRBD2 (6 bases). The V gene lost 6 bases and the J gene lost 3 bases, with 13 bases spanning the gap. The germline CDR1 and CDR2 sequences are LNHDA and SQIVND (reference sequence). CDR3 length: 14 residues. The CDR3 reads CASRPQGGTDTQYF. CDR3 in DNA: TGTGCCAGTAGACCCCAGGGAGGTACAGATACGCAGTATTTT.

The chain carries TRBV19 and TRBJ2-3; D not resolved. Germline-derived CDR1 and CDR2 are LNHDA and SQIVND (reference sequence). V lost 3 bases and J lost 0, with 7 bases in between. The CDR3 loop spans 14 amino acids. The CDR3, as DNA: TGTGCCAGTAGTATCCAGACTAGCACAGATACGCAGTATTTT. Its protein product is CASSIQTSTDTQYF. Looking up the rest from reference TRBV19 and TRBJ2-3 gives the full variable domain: DGGITQSPKYLFRKEGQNVTLSCEQNLNHDAMYWYRQDPGQGLRLIYYSQIVNDFQKGDIAEGYSVSREKKESFPLTVTSAQKNPTAFYLCASSIQTSTDTQYFGPGTRLTVL.

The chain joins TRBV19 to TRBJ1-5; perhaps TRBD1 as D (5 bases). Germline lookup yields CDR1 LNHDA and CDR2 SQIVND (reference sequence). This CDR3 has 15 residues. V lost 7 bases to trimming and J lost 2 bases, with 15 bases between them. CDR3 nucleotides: TGTGCCAGTACCGGGACTAACTATCGCAATCAGCCCCAGCATTTT. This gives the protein CASTGTNYRNQPQHF.

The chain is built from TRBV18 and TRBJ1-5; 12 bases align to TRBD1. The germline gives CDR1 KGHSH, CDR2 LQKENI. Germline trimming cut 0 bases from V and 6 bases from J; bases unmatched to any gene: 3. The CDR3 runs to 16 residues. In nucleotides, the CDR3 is TGTGCCAGCTCACCACCTGGGACAGGGGGCTTTCAGCCCCAGCATTTT. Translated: CASSPPGTGGFQPQHF.